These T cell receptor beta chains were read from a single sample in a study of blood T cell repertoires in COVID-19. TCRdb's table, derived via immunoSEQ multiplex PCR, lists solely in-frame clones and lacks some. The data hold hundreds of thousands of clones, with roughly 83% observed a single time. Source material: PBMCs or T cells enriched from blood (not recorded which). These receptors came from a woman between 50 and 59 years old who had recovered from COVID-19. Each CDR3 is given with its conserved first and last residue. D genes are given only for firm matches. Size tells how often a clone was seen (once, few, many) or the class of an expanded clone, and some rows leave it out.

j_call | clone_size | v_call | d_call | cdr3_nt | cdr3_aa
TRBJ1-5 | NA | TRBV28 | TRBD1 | TGTGCCAGCAGTCCGACAGGGGGTCGTCAGCCCCAGCATTTT | CASSPTGGRQPQHF
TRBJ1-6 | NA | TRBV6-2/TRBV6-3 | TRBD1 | TGTGCCAGCAGTTATTTCGGGACAGGGTATAATTCACCCCTCCACTTT | CASSYFGTGYNSPLHF
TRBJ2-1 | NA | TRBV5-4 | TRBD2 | TGTGCCAGCAGCTCTCGACTAGCCGGCAATGAGCAGTTCTTC | CASSSRLAGNEQFF
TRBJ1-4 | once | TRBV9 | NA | TGTGCCAGCAGCGTAGCCACAGGGATTAATGAAAAACTGTTTTTT | CASSVATGINEKLFF
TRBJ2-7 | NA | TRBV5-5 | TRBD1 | TGTGCCAGCAGCCCGGGACAGGTAATGCAGTACTTC | CASSPGQVMQYF
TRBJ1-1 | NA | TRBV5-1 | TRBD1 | TGCGCCAGCAGCCCGGGACAGCAGAACACTGAAGCTTTCTTT | CASSPGQQNTEAFF
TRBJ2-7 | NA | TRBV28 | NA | TGTGCCAGCAGTCGATTGTCGGGAGCGTTATCGTACGAGCAGTACTTC | CASSRLSGALSYEQYF
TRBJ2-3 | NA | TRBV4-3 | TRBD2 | TGCGCCAGCAGCCAAGACGCGCGGGGGGGCTCAGATACGCAGTATTTT | CASSQDARGGSDTQYF
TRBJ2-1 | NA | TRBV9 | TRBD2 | TGTGCCAGCAGCGCGGGACTAGCGGGAGAGGGGCAGTTCTTC | CASSAGLAGEGQFF
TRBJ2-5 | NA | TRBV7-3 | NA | TGTGCCAGCAGCTTAACCGGAACAGGGTCCAGGGAGACCCAGTACTTC | CASSLTGTGSRETQYF
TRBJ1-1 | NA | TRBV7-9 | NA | TGTGCCAGCAGCCAAAGTGGAGGGCTGACTGAAGCTTTCTTT | CASSQSGGLTEAFF
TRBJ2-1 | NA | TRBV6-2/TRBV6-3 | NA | TGTGCCAGCAGCCCTTCAAGCACTGAGCAGTTCTTC | CASSPSSTEQFF
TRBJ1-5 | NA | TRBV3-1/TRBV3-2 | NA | TGTGCCAGCAGCCCCACCGGGTTGGGAAGGGGAATCAATCAGCCCCAGCATTTT | CASSPTGLGRGINQPQHF
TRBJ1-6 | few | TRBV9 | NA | TGTGCCAGCAGCCCCCGGACAAATAATTCACCCCTCCACTTT | CASSPRTNNSPLHF
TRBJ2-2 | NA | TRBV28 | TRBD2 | TGTGCCACCCGGGGTAGCGGGAGCTTTGGCACCGGGGAGCTGTTTTTT | CATRGSGSFGTGELFF
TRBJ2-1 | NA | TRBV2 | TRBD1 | TGTGCCAGCAGTGGGGACAGGGTGTATGAGCAGTTCTTC | CASSGDRVYEQFF
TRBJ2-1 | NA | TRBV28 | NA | TGTGCCAGCAGGAGGGGGAGAGGGCCCGCAGGGGTGGTGCAGTTCTTC | CASRRGRGPAGVVQFF
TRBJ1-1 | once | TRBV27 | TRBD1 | TGTGCCAGCAGTTTATTGGGGGACAGGGACACTGAAGCTTTCTTT | CASSLLGDRDTEAFF
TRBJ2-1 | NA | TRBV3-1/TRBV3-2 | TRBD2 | TGTGCCAGCAGCCCTAGAACCGGCGGGGGATGGAATGAGCAGTTCTTC | CASSPRTGGGWNEQFF
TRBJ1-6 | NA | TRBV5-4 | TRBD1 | TGTGCCAGCAGCTCGGGACAGCCCTATAATTCACCCCTCCACTTT | CASSSGQPYNSPLHF
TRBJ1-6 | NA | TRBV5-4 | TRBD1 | TGTGCCAGCAGCTTGGGGGACAGGGGGCTCTCGAGAAATTCACCCCTCCACTTT | CASSLGDRGLSRNSPLHF
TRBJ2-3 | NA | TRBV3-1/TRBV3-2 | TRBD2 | TGTGCCAGCAGCCACGCTACTAGCGGGCGGACAGATACGCAGTATTTT | CASSHATSGRTDTQYF
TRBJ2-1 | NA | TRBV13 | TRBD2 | TGTGCCAGCAGCCAGTCGGGACTAGCGGGGGGGCAAGACTACAATGAGCAGTTCTTC | CASSQSGLAGGQDYNEQFF
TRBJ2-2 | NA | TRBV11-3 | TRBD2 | TGTGCCAGCACCCGTAGCGGGACCCAGGGCGGGGAGCTGTTTTTT | CASTRSGTQGGELFF
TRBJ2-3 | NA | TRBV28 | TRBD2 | TGTGCCAGCAGTCCCGGACTAGCGGGAGTCGGAGATACGCAGTATTTT | CASSPGLAGVGDTQYF
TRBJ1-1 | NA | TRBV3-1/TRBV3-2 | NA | TGTGCCAGCAGCCGGGGGGTGGCGACTGAAGCTTTCTTT | CASSRGVATEAFF
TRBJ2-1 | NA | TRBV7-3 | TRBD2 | TGTGCCAGCAGCTTAACTAGCGGGTACTCCTACAATGAGCAGTTCTTC | CASSLTSGYSYNEQFF
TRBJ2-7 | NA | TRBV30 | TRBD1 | TGTGCCTGGAGTGTACTAGAGACAGGGCTCTACGAGCAGTACTTC | CAWSVLETGLYEQYF
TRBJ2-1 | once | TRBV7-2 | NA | TGTGCCAGCAGCCCGTCGGCGGAGCCCTACAATGAGCAGTTCTTC | CASSPSAEPYNEQFF
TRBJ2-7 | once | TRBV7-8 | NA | TGTGCCAGCAGCTTAGATGGCCACACCTACGAGCAGTACTTC | CASSLDGHTYEQYF
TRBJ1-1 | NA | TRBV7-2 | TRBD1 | TGTGCCAGCAGCTTACGGCCAGGGGGTAAGAACACTGAAGCTTTCTTT | CASSLRPGGKNTEAFF
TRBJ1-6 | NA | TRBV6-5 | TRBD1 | TGTGCCAGCAGCGGGACAGGGGATAATTCACCCCTCCACTTT | CASSGTGDNSPLHF
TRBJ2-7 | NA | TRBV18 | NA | TGTGCCAGCTCACTACAGGCCTTGTACGAGCAGTACTTC | CASSLQALYEQYF
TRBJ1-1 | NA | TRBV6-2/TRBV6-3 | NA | TGTGCCAGCAGTTTCTCCCAGGGCGGTGAAGCTTTCTTT | CASSFSQGGEAFF
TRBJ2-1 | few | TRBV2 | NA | TGTGCCAGCAGGGCCCGGGGAGCTTACAATGAGCAGTTCTTC | CASRARGAYNEQFF
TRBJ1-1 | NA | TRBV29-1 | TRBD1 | TGCAGCGCCGGGACAGGGCAACAAGTAACTGAAGCTTTCTTT | CSAGTGQQVTEAFF
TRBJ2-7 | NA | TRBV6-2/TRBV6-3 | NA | TGTGCCAGCAGCCGGACAGCCTACGAGCAGTACTTC | CASSRTAYEQYF
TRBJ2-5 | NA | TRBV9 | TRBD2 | TGTGCCAGCAGCCCAGGTGGCGGGGGGGGAGAGACCCAGTACTTC | CASSPGGGGGETQYF
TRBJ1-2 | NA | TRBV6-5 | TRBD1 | TGTGCCAGCAGTTACGGGACAGATATCTACTATGGCTACACCTTC | CASSYGTDIYYGYTF
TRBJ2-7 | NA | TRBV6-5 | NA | TGTGCCAGCAAACATGGCAGGCCTTACGAGCAGTACTTC | CASKHGRPYEQYF
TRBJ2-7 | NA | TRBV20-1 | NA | TGCAGTGCTAGTCCGGGAGAGTTCGAGCAGTACTTC | CSASPGEFEQYF
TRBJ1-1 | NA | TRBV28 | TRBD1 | TGTGCCAGCAGTTCCATCTACCGGGACAGTTCGAACACTGAAGCTTTCTTT | CASSSIYRDSSNTEAFF
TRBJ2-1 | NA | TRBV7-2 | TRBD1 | TGTGCCAGCAGCAAACAGGGGGGCTCCTACAATGAGCAGTTCTTC | CASSKQGGSYNEQFF
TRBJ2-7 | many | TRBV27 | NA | TGTGCCAGCAGTCTAGGAGTCGGTCCACACGAGCAGTACTTC | CASSLGVGPHEQYF
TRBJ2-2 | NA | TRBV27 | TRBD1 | TGTGCCAGCCGGGACAGGCAAGCGAACACCGGGGAGCTGTTTTTT | CASRDRQANTGELFF
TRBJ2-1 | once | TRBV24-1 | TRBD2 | TGTGCCACCAGTGATATTAGCGGGAGGAAGGGGTGGAATGAGCAGTTCTTC | CATSDISGRKGWNEQFF
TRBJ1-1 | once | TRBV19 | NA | TGTGCCAGTAGTATAGGGGGACTTCGGAACACTGAAGCTTTCTTT | CASSIGGLRNTEAFF